This is a list of T cell receptor beta chains from one sample in a study of T cell changes during pregnancy in multiple sclerosis. Measured with immunoSEQ multiplex PCR; TCRdb has only the in-frame clones, and not every one. The data hold about 71,000 clones, with approximately 94% observed a single time. The sequencing used peripheral blood, collected in the third trimester of pregnancy. The receptors here all came from a female donor with multiple sclerosis, enrolled in a pregnancy study. CDR3s include the opening cysteine and the closing phenylalanine or tryptophan. The D gene is left open where the match is weak. Clone size, where shown, is once, few, many, or a class for clones that have expanded.

clone size | J gene | V gene | D gene | CDR3 protein | CDR3 DNA
NA | TRBJ2-5 | TRBV4-1 | TRBD2 | CASSQVERVAGKQETQYF | TGCGCCAGCAGCCAGGTAGAGCGTGTAGCGGGAAAACAAGAGACCCAGTACTTC
NA | TRBJ2-3 | TRBV6-4 | NA | CASSDYLNTQYF | TGTGCCAGCAGTGACTACTTGAATACGCAGTATTTT
NA | TRBJ2-5 | TRBV25-1 | NA | CASSDFGGLGETQYF | TGTGCCAGCAGTGATTTCGGGGGTTTGGGGGAGACCCAGTACTTC
NA | TRBJ2-5 | TRBV5-8 | TRBD2 | CASSGGTSGRPQETQYF | TGTGCCAGCAGCGGCGGGACTAGCGGGAGGCCGCAAGAGACCCAGTACTTC
NA | TRBJ2-1 | TRBV5-1 | NA | CASSLGLSDEQFF | TGCGCCAGCAGCTTGGGACTATCAGATGAGCAGTTCTTC
NA | TRBJ2-7 | TRBV6-5 | NA | CASRLTARDYEQYF | TGTGCCAGCAGACTAACCGCCCGAGACTACGAGCAGTACTTC
NA | TRBJ1-2 | TRBV7-2 | TRBD1 | CASSAGQAYGYTF | TGTGCCAGCAGCGCAGGACAGGCCTATGGCTACACCTTC
NA | TRBJ2-2 | TRBV5-1 | TRBD2 | CASRLAGGNTGELFF | TGCGCCAGCAGATTAGCGGGAGGGAACACCGGGGAGCTGTTTTTT
NA | TRBJ2-7 | TRBV5-1 | NA | CASSLGQVNYEQYF | TGCGCCAGCAGCTTGGGACAGGTTAACTACGAGCAGTACTTC
NA | TRBJ2-1 | TRBV29-1 | TRBD2 | CSVDPRLAGVRIQFF | TGCAGCGTTGACCCGAGGCTAGCGGGAGTTCGTATCCAGTTCTTC
NA | TRBJ2-6 | TRBV28 | NA | CASSFTYSSGANVLTF | TGTGCCAGCAGTTTTACGTATAGCTCTGGGGCCAACGTCCTGACTTTC
once | TRBJ2-1 | TRBV6-1 | NA | CASSGDDRVYNEQFF | TGTGCCAGCTCGGGGGATGACAGGGTGTACAATGAGCAGTTCTTC
NA | TRBJ2-3 | TRBV19 | TRBD2 | CASSVGGRGTDTQYF | TGTGCCAGTAGTGTAGGCGGGAGGGGCACAGATACGCAGTATTTT
NA | TRBJ1-2 | TRBV6-5 | TRBD1 | CASSWGQNYGYTF | TGTGCCAGCAGCTGGGGACAGAACTATGGCTACACCTTC
NA | TRBJ2-5 | TRBV19 | TRBD1 | CATLTFDRGGETQYF | TGTGCCACCCTCACCTTCGACAGGGGCGGCGAGACCCAGTACTTC
NA | TRBJ1-4 | TRBV28 | NA | CASSRRLWEKLFF | TGTGCCAGCAGTCGGCGGTTGTGGGAAAAACTGTTTTTT
few | TRBJ1-1 | TRBV30 | NA | CAWSVPRGAFF | TGTGCCTGGAGTGTACCGCGGGGAGCTTTCTTT
NA | TRBJ1-4 | TRBV7-2 | NA | CASSPRREGEKLFF | TGTGCCAGCAGCCCAAGACGGGAGGGGGAAAAACTGTTTTTT
NA | TRBJ1-2 | TRBV29-1 | NA | CSGWTAPNYGYTF | TGCAGCGGGTGGACAGCACCTAACTATGGTTACACCTTC
NA | TRBJ1-3 | TRBV5-1 | NA | CASGGGSSSGNTIYF | TGCGCCTCCGGGGGGGGATCGAGCTCTGGAAACACCATATATTTT
NA | TRBJ1-1 | TRBV2 | NA | CASRSRENTEAFF | TGTGCCAGCAGGTCGAGGGAGAACACTGAAGCTTTCTTT
NA | TRBJ2-3 | TRBV7-9 | TRBD1 | CASSLRYKGQGKADTQYF | TGTGCCAGCAGCCTGCGCTATAAGGGACAGGGCAAGGCAGATACGCAGTATTTT
few | TRBJ2-7 | TRBV5-1 | TRBD2 | CASSPDGPTSWQRYEQYF | TGCGCCAGCAGCCCGGATGGCCCGACTAGCTGGCAGAGATACGAGCAGTACTTC
NA | TRBJ1-1 | TRBV4-1 | NA | CASSRVLLTAMNTEAFF | TGCGCCAGCAGCCGAGTTCTACTTACAGCTATGAACACTGAAGCTTTCTTT
NA | TRBJ1-5 | TRBV9 | NA | CASSQIGVNQPQHF | TGTGCCAGCAGTCAAATAGGAGTTAATCAGCCCCAGCATTTT
NA | TRBJ1-1 | TRBV27 | NA | CASSLKGRSEAFF | TGTGCCAGCAGTTTAAAGGGGCGGTCTGAAGCTTTCTTT
NA | TRBJ2-1 | TRBV11-2 | TRBD2 | CAIQTGLAGNEQFF | TGTGCCATACAAACGGGACTAGCGGGAAATGAGCAGTTCTTC
NA | TRBJ2-1 | TRBV27 | NA | CASSYDKSYNEQFF | TGTGCCAGCAGTTACGACAAATCCTACAATGAGCAGTTCTTC
NA | TRBJ1-5 | TRBV6-1 | NA | CASSELWAGEQPQHF | TGTGCCAGCAGTGAACTCTGGGCGGGGGAACAGCCCCAGCATTTT
NA | TRBJ1-4 | TRBV27 | NA | CASSLIRDNPEKLFF | TGTGCCAGCAGTTTAATCCGGGACAATCCAGAAAAACTGTTTTTT
NA | TRBJ2-3 | TRBV4-2 | NA | CASSQDVAGGFDTQYF | TGTGCCAGCAGCCAAGATGTCGCGGGTGGCTTTGATACGCAGTATTTT
NA | TRBJ1-2 | TRBV13 | TRBD1 | CASTIGTGGPKSYGYTF | TGTGCCAGCACCATAGGGACAGGGGGCCCAAAAAGCTATGGCTACACCTTC
NA | TRBJ1-5 | TRBV19 | TRBD1 | CASTGQGNQPQHF | TGTGCCAGCACCGGACAGGGCAATCAGCCCCAGCATTTT
NA | TRBJ1-2 | TRBV11-2 | NA | CASSFSELNYGYTF | TGTGCCAGCAGCTTTTCGGAGCTTAACTATGGCTACACCTTC
NA | TRBJ1-5 | TRBV6-5 | TRBD1 | CASSYGTGDQPQHF | TGTGCCAGCAGTTATGGGACAGGGGATCAGCCCCAGCATTTT
NA | TRBJ2-5 | TRBV7-8 | NA | CASSLANYYAQEETQYF | TGTGCCAGCAGCTTAGCGAACTATTACGCCCAAGAAGAGACCCAGTACTTC
NA | TRBJ1-6 | TRBV6-1 | NA | CASSEATGGHYNSPLHF | TGTGCCAGCAGTGAAGCAACGGGGGGACACTATAATTCACCCCTCCACTTT
few | TRBJ2-1 | TRBV7-2 | NA | CASSLLRGAGMSEQFF | TGTGCCAGCAGCTTGCTAAGGGGCGCGGGAATGAGTGAGCAGTTCTTC
NA | TRBJ1-2 | TRBV7-9 | NA | CASSLAGGKGYTF | TGTGCCAGCAGCTTAGCCGGGGGGAAGGGCTACACCTTC
NA | TRBJ1-1 | TRBV7-2 | TRBD1 | CASRLAGTATEAFF | TGTGCCAGCAGGCTAGCCGGGACAGCCACTGAAGCTTTCTTT
once | TRBJ2-7 | TRBV28 | NA | CASSRRFGGKYEQYF | TGTGCCAGCAGCCGACGATTCGGGGGAAAGTACGAGCAGTACTTC
NA | TRBJ1-5 | TRBV19 | NA | CASSIEWGRGNQPQHF | TGTGCCAGTAGTATAGAATGGGGCAGGGGAAATCAGCCCCAGCATTTT
once | TRBJ2-6 | TRBV7-9 | NA | CASRKAVSGANVLTF | TGTGCCAGCAGAAAAGCGGTCTCTGGGGCCAACGTCCTGACTTTC
NA | TRBJ2-6 | TRBV19 | NA | CASSIVPGRSGANVLTF | TGTGCCAGTAGTATAGTTCCAGGCCGCTCTGGGGCCAACGTCCTGACTTTC
NA | TRBJ2-7 | TRBV4-2 | TRBD2 | CASSQELLAGGSYEQYF | TGTGCCAGCAGCCAAGAGTTATTAGCGGGAGGCTCCTACGAGCAGTACTTC
NA | TRBJ2-2 | TRBV25-1 | NA | CASSERQAIGELFF | TGTGCCAGCAGTGAACGGCAGGCTATCGGGGAGCTGTTTTTT
NA | TRBJ2-2 | TRBV28 | TRBD2 | CASSTGGSTGELFF | TGTGCCAGCAGCACGGGAGGGAGCACCGGGGAGCTGTTTTTT